This record covers a single T cell receptor beta chain. Its antigen is unidentified. Germline V lookup: CDR1 GTSNPN, CDR2 SVGIG (reference sequence). V lost 6 bases and J lost 1; bases outside the gene matches: 6. There are 13 residues in the CDR3. The sample belongs to a study of a mutant IDH1 vaccine in newly diagnosed glioma. Data came from immunoSEQ multiplex PCR; TCRdb stores just in-frame clones and leaves some out. The sample has 77,000 or so clones; about 81% are singletons. The time point here: week 47, end of study. With topical imiquimod, each dose of the vaccine consisted of 300 ug of mutant IDH1 20-mer peptide.

The source material was PBMCs, sampled from a glioma patient whose treatment included an IDH1 peptide vaccine. The chain combines TRBV30 with TRBJ2-7; TRBD2 matches 7 bases. This clonotype was sampled from a middle-aged man with glioma. CDR3 sequence reads: CACPRGGSYEQYF. Here the CDR3 DNA reads TGTGCCTGCCCGAGGGGAGGGTCCTACGAGCAGTACTTC.